This T cell receptor beta chain derives from a study of blood T cell repertoires in COVID-19. Study information: Sources were T cells, B-cell-depleted T cells, or PBMCs; the material itself was cDNA or gDNA.

Source study methods: Amplification of reference gene primers provided the estimated nucleated cell counts. Data came from immunoSEQ multiplex PCR; TCRdb stores just in-frame clones and leaves some out. The V and J calls and clone size come from that table; D and trimming were worked out from the DNA. The sample records some 87,000 clones, around 78% being singletons. There are 16 residues in the CDR3. Trimming cost V 0 bases and J 9 bases; bases outside gene matches: 8. Germline CDR1 reads SGHAT; CDR2 reads FQNNGV. V is TRBV11-2 and J is TRBJ2-3, with 11 bases lining up with TRBD2. The sequenced sample consisted of peripheral blood. This clonotype was sampled from a human donor in a cohort sampled during active COVID-19. Here the CDR3 DNA reads TGTGCCAGCAGCTTAGAGTTAGCGGGAGGGCCTAGGACGCAGTATTTT. Its translation is CASSLELAGGPRTQYF. Combining the CDR3 with reference TRBV11-2 and TRBJ2-3 gives the whole variable domain EAGVAQSPRYKIIEKRQSVAFWCNPISGHATLYWYQQILGQGPKLLIQFQNNGVVDDSQLPKDRFSAERLKGVDSTLKIQPAKLEDSAVYLCASSLELAGGPRTQYFGPGTRLTVL.